This T cell receptor beta chain stems from a study of T cell responses to AZD1222 COVID-19 vaccine (dated by TCRdb to about 2021). With respect to the entire study: AZD1222 recipients given second doses at about 4 weeks or at about 12 weeks were pooled, since spike-specific TCR depth and breadth were not found to differ between the two schedules. Enrollment into the trials was organized by age into subgroups of 18-55, 56-69 and 70-plus years, and those subgroups contained about 160, 30 and 59 TCR-sequenced participants, respectively. A total of over 230 trial participants underwent TCR sequencing, of whom 200 to 220 received two doses of AZD1222 and about 25 received two doses of the MenACWY control vaccine.

From the cysteine through the phenylalanine, the CDR3 covers 14 amino acids. Only the CDR3 DNA is retained, 42 bases long and in frame from the first base. Trimming leaves V shorter by 5 bases and J shorter by 4 bases, with the junction holding 5 bases beyond the gene matches. The germline V gene yields SNHLY for CDR1 and FYNNEI for CDR2. The CDR3 regions of human TCRbeta chains were analyzed by immunosequencing. The authors processed their data as follows. Repertoire TCRs were matched against a reference library of SARS-CoV-2-specific TCRs generated with the MIRA antigen-specificity platform. Breadth meant the fraction of unique TCRs that were SARS-CoV-2-associated, whereas depth meant the fraction of total T cells that were SARS-CoV-2-associated. Using the MIRA data, every spike-specific TCR was mapped to the spike region that the TCR reacted to and assigned to either a CD4 or a CD8 class. Log10-transformed breadth and depth values were compared by one-way ANOVA with Sidak's multiple comparisons tests. This immuneACCESS table, as held by TCRdb, lists in-frame sequences with V and J called but not all clones. Of the missing ones, under half trace to an unresolved V gene in checked studies; the others have no known cause. That table is the source of V, J and clone size, and D and trimming were worked out from the DNA. Counted in this sample were about 130,000 clones; 88% of them appeared once. The ten largest clonotypes hold around 8% of the sample.

What this sample's time point label stands for: baseline before first vaccination. The vaccinee samples were drawn from two UK trials, COV001 and COV002, one of which was a single-blind randomized controlled phase 2/3 trial testing AZD1222 (ChAdOx1 nCoV-19) in healthy adults. For TCRbeta chain sequencing, PBMC samples were collected from trial participants at day 0 and at day 28 after the second dose. Beyond this particular receptor, the publication reports: Participants were mostly white British and included more females than males, and it was suggested by the authors that clonal diversity may have been underestimated. In the small 56-69-year group, the increase in depth fell short of significance, most likely because of low power. Reportedly, close to half of the unique spike-specific TCRs recognized epitopes lying outside the regions that are mutated in the B.1.351 and B.1.1.7 variants. Conclusions about previously exposed vaccinees were limited because only a handful of AZD1222 recipients were SARS-CoV-2 seropositive at baseline. Spike-specific TCR breadth and depth rose significantly after two AZD1222 doses compared with day 0 and with MenACWY recipients. The whole spike protein was spanned by vaccine-associated CD4 TCRs, and dominant responses were seen in regions 160-218 and 743-854. Because no day 14 peak-response samples were available, repertoires were characterized only after the peak T cell response.

With respect to this clone: Its cognate antigen has yet to be identified. It has no much larger one-base neighbor in the sample; base qualities were not kept.

The receptor's source is an adult in good health. The specimen was peripheral blood, collected on day 0 of AZD1222 vaccination. The V and J genes are TRBV2 and TRBJ1-2; 9 central bases correspond to TRBD1. The CDR3 sequence is CASSPGQGGYGYTF. The sequenced DNA is TGTGCCAGCAGTCCGGGACAGGGTGGCTATGGCTACACCTTC.